Detailed here is one T cell receptor beta chain. In the authors' methods: Quantification of nucleated cells was approximated via reference gene primer amplification. Clones were read by immunoSEQ multiplex PCR, and TCRdb kept only the in-frame ones, dropping some. V and J calls and clone size are copied from that table; D and trimming were computed from the DNA. The sample lists approximately 110,000 clones, over 80% seen once, with about 20% in the top ten. The CDR3 consists of 17 residues. Trimming cost V 2 bases and J 5 bases, with 22 bases left between them. The germline V gene has CDR1 SGHTA and CDR2 FQGTGA. The data originate from a study of blood T cell repertoires in COVID-19. Study-wide context: Whether acute or convalescent, the COVID-19 samples came from the United States, Italy and Spain. The analysed material was cDNA or gDNA that came from T cells, B-cell-depleted T cells, or PBMCs.

The sequence derives from a woman aged 60-75 years with acute or convalescent COVID-19. The specimen was peripheral blood. V gene TRBV7-3 combines with J gene TRBJ2-7; D may be TRBD1 (5 bases). The CDR3 DNA is TGTGCCAGCAGCTTATCCCGCGACAGTCCCGGCCGGCACGAGCAGTACTTC. Encoded protein: CASSLSRDSPGRHEQYF.